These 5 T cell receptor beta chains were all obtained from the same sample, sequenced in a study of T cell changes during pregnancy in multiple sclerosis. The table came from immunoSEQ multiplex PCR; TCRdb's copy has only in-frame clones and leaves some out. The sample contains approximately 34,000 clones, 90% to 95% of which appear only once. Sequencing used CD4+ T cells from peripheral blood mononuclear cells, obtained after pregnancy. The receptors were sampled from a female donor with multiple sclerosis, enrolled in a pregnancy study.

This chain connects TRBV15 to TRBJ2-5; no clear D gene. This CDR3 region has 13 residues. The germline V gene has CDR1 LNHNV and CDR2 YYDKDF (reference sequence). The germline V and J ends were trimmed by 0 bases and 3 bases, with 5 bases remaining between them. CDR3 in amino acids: CATSRDEEETQYF. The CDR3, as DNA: TGTGCCACCAGCAGAGATGAGGAAGAGACCCAGTACTTC.

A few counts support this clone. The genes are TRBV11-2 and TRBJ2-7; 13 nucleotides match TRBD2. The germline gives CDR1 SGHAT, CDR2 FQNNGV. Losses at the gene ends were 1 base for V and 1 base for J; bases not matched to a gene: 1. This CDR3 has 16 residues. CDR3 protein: CASSLGGLAGSYEQYF. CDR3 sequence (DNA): TGTGCCAGCAGCTTAGGGGGACTAGCGGGGTCCTACGAGCAGTACTTC.

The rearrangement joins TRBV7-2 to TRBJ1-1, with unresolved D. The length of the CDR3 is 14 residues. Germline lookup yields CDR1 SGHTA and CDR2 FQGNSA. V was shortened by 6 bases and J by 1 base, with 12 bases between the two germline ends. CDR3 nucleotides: TGTGCCAGCAGTCGGCGGGCGGCGAACACTGAAGCTTTCTTT. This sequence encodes CASSRRAANTEAFF.

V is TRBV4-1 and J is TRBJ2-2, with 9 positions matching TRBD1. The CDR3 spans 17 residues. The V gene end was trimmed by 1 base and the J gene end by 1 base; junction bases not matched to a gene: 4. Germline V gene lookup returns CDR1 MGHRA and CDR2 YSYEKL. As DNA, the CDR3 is TGCGCCAGCAGCCAAGTCTCGGGACAGGGGAACACCGGGGAGCTGTTTTTT. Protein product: CASSQVSGQGNTGELFF.

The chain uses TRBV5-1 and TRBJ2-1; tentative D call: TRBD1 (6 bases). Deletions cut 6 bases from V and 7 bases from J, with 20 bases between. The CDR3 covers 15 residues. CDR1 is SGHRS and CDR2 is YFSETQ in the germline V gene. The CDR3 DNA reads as TGCGCCAGCAAGGAGAGCACAGGGAAATTAAATGAGCAGTTCTTC. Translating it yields CASKESTGKLNEQFF.